This record looks at one TCR beta chain sequence and its context. This entry belongs to a study of blood T cell repertoires in COVID-19. Study as a whole: Spain, Italy and the United States supplied samples that represented acute and convalescent COVID-19. Sources were T cells, B-cell-depleted T cells, or PBMCs; the material itself was cDNA or gDNA.

Deletions cut 2 bases from V and 4 bases from J, with 20 bases between. The CDR3 covers 17 residues. Germline assignment: CDR1 KGHSH and CDR2 LQKENI. Assay used: immunoSEQ multiplex PCR; TCRdb lists only in-frame clones, some missing. The data hold 50,000 to 65,000 clones, with more than 70% observed a single time. Input material: peripheral blood. The V call is TRBV18, the J call TRBJ1-1, with D possibly matching TRBD1 (6 bases). The clonotype comes from a human donor in a cohort sampled during active COVID-19. As DNA, the CDR3 is TGTGCCAGCTCACCAAACCTACAGGGAATCTTGAGCACTGAAGCTTTCTTT. This gives the protein CASSPNLQGILSTEAFF.